The TCR beta chain under discussion was sequenced for a study of cytomegalovirus exposure and HLA in healthy donors. Study-wide results and limits: Common viral pathogens seemed, in a later analysis, to connect with several of the most significant clusters. Using a false discovery rate of 0.05, a later analysis showed that approximately 18,000 TCR beta sequences were associated with HLA alleles. Researchers reportedly found TCR beta sequences accurately predicted most subjects' HLA-A and HLA-B alleles. A likely sequencing artifact accounted for one observed cluster of highly shared sequence variants.

Germline V gene sequence: CDR1 MNHEY, CDR2 SMNVEV (reference sequence). The V end lost 2 bases, the J end lost 0 bases, and 14 bases lay between the germline ends. The CDR3 is made up of 16 amino acids. In regard to this clone: The target antigen is unknown.

13 Jbeta primers and 60 Vbeta primers were used for the PCR. Using immunoSEQ multiplex PCR, the repertoire was profiled, and TCRdb retains in-frame clones only, with some absent. Seen here are around 120,000 clones, 9% to 10% observed once, and the top ten hold less than 4%. The chain is built from TRBV27 and TRBJ2-7; a weak D match, TRBD1 (8 bases). Input material: PBMCs. The TCR was taken from a man between 25 and 39 years old in good health and CMV-seronegative. The CDR3 sequence is CASSLHRGGNSYEQYF. In DNA, the CDR3 is TGTGCCAGCAGTTTACACAGGGGGGGCAACTCCTACGAGCAGTACTTC.